This T cell receptor (beta chain) derives from a study of identical twins (dated by TCRdb to 2015 to 2016). Background on the whole study: To test whether fetal clonotypes persist, this study deep-sequenced TCR alpha and beta repertoires from monozygotic twins, from unrelated adults of various ages, and from cord blood. To rule out contamination, replicate twin experiments were performed at different times with different library preparation protocols.

Overall results and qualifications from the work: In beta out-of-frame sequences, excess twin sharing was weaker, because having fewer shared sequences lowered the signal-to-noise ratio. Out-of-frame TCR alpha sequences shared between twins showed an excess of low generation-probability sequences compared with coincidental sharing between unrelated individuals. Abundant cord blood beta clonotypes had fewer insertions, young adult naive repertoires showed a similar but weaker trend, and memory repertoires showed no such trend. In monozygotic twins, out-of-frame TCR alpha sharing was systematically underestimated by recombination models, although the models agreed with sharing between unrelated individuals. Because the same donors could not be followed over many years, conclusions were based on cross-sectional statistical analysis. Invariant T cells such as MAIT and iNKT could partly confound zero-insertion analyses, though diverse VJ usage argued against this for most clonotypes.

A remark on this clonotype: Its specific antigen is unknown. The record has no base qualities; no much larger clone is one base away.

CDR1 and CDR2 were assigned from the germline V gene as SGDLS and YYNGEE. V is shortened by 2 bases, J by 4 bases, and the region joining them spans 12 bases. Inclusive of the bounding cysteine and phenylalanine, the CDR3 is 15 residues long. Left in the record is the CDR3 DNA by itself, 45 bases read in frame from the first base. Libraries were built with 5' RACE. TCRdb records Illumina HiSeq 2000 as the sequencer. A universal primer binding site was introduced by template switching, and a unique molecular identifier was present in the final cDNA, enabling accurate counting of TCR cDNA molecules. Specific primers in the conserved constant-segment region were used to synthesize first-strand cDNA for the TCR alpha and beta chains. Each cDNA library was double barcoded, with a SMART-Mk sample barcode plus Illumina barcodes, to control for contamination. Two successive PCR steps introduced TruSeq adapter sequences along with Illumina sample barcodes. TCR alpha and beta cDNA libraries were sequenced on the Illumina HiSeq platform with custom primers. Per the source publication's procedure: MiGEC was used to process raw reads and extract unique molecular identifiers, and MiXCR was used to find CDR3 positions. For each individual, recombination models were inferred using an EM algorithm with the repgenHMM and IGoR tools. Shared clonotypes were analyzed with the tcR package in R, and sharing was normalized by the product of cloneset sizes. To study raw recombination free of thymic and clonal selection effects, out-of-frame nonproductive sequences were analyzed. TCRdb handled the public reads itself, with Q25 trimming in fastp and clone calling in MiXCR, and kept productive beta chains. When rows share a CDR3 protein, they turn into one entry using the most common DNA and genes. TCRdb, not the original authors, processed these V and J calls. This sample holds about 480,000 distinct CDR3 sequences; 14% were observed only once. The top ten constitute approximately 0.52% of the sample.

All donors were healthy Caucasians. Three pairs of female monozygotic twins, all aged about 18 to 30 years, were included in the twin cohort. Positive isolation kits from Invitrogen were used to isolate CD4+ and CD8+ T cell populations. The sample was also linked to a second study, of yellow fever vaccine responses in identical twins. The second study reports: The authors reported that the T cell response to vaccination in identical twins appeared partly convergent and partly personalized. Focusing on identical twins, the study followed the T cell clones that responded to the vaccine, and did so with precision.

The material sequenced was CD4+ T cells sorted from blood. This receptor was identified in a woman between 18 and 29 years old in good health. The receptor chain draws on TRBV9 and TRBJ1-4, with no confident D gene call. Here the CDR3 is given as CASSVGTGGNEKLFF. The DNA sequence is TGTGCCAGCAGCGTTGGTACGGGCGGTAATGAAAAACTGTTTTTT.